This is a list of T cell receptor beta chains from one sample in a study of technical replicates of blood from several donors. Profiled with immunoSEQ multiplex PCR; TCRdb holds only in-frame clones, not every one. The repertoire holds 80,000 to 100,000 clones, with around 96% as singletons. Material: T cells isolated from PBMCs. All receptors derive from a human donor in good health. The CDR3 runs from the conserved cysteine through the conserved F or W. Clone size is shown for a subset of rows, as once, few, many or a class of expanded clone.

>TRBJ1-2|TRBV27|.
CASSLQGNYGYTF
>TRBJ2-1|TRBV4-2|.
CASSQDAVGEQFF
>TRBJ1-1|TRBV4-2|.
CASSLQVGGGDTEAFF
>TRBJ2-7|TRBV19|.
CASSMYQTEDYEQYF
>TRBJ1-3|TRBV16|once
CASSQWGSAGNTIYF
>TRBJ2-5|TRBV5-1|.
CASSRLVGGTSAETQYF
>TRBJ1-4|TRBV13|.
CASSLGQGSEKLFF
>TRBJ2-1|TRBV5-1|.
CASSFSNEQFF
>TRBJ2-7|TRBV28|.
CASGGLGKRAVYEQYF
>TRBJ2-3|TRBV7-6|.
CASSSGTFTDTQYF
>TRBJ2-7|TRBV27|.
CASSLSGQGKIEQYF
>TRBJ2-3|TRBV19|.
CASSIVVVNSVRTDTQYF
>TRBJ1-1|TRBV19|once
CASIRQPNTEAFF
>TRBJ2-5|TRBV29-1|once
CSVTGAGGPGKTQYF
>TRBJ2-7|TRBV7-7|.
CASSLRTNGHEQYF
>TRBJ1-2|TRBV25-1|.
CASSNRWGDNYGYTF
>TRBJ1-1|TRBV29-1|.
CSVVRGTEAFF
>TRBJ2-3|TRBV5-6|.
CASSLVSGRTDTQYF
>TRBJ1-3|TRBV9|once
CASSTDISGNTIYF
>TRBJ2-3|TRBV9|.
CASSGYGTASTDTQYF
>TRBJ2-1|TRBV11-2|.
CASRLSHNEQFF
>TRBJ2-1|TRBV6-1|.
CASRTSGSGRGEQFF
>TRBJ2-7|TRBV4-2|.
CASSQDGTSGYEQYF
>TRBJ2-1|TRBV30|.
CAWNTAATGFTYNEQFF
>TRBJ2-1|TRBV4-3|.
CASSRESGGRSYNEQFF
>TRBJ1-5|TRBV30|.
CAWSPQTHQPQHF
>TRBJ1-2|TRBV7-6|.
CASSTPRGQGNYGYTF
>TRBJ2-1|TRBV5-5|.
CASSFRTALSYNEQFF
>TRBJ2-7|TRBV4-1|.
CASRDTRTYEQYF
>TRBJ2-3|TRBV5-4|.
CASSVRRQGTADTQYF
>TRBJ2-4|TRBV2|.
CASRIRGPERSIQYF
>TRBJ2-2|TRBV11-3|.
CASSFGLAGGVLVGTGELFF
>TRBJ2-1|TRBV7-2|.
CASSSRTSGSEQFF
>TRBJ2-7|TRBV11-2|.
CASSLDPLAGSSYEQYF
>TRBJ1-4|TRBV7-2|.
CASSLRSLDEKLFF
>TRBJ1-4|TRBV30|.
CAWSTGEKLFF
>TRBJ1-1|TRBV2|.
CASTGDPGRLNTEAFF
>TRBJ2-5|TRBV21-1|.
CASSKEGEGREETQYF
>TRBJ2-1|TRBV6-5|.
CASSEANNNEQFF
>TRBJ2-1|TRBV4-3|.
CASSQERSNFNNEQFF
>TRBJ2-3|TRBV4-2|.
CASSPGLAGGNTDTQYF
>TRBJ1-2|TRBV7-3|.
CASSLTATGTDGYTF
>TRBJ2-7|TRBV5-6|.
CASSFYPDYEQYF
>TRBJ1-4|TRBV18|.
CASSPSGGTNEKLFF
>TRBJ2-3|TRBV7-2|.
CASSVLGTLGTDTQYF
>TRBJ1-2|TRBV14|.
CASSQDQRTGNGYTF
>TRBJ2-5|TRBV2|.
CASTVQETQYF